This T cell receptor (beta chain) was sequenced in a study of blood T cell repertoires in COVID-19 (TCRdb year 2020). For the wider study: Samples from collaborators originated in the United States, Italy and Spain and spanned both the acute and convalescent phases of COVID-19. Samples were obtained from the ongoing ImmuneRACE study (first 160 participants) and from some 1,300 subjects provided by 6 global collaborators. Where HLA class I and class II types were available, the types were taken from metadata supplied by the sample provider, not from assay-based typing. A freely available public database, intended as a resource for researchers studying the immune response to SARS-CoV-2, is where the repertoires were released. The prospective study material was composed of cDNA or gDNA derived from T cells, B-cell-depleted T cells, or PBMCs. Deeply sampled blood TCRbeta repertoires from subjects exposed to, actively infected with, or recovered from COVID-19 were included in the dataset. A de-identified subject ID, COVID-19 status, age in years and sex were almost always included in the sample metadata. Overall results and qualifications from the work: Clinical and demographic metadata were provided uncurated, with the amount varying by source and participant.

In Seattle, one collaborating source enrolled patients while the infection was active and tracked those patients longitudinally over the course of disease. Collaborating institutions collected whole blood in K2EDTA tubes following their own protocols. For TCRbeta analysis, collaborators shipped samples in one of three forms: frozen whole blood, isolated PBMCs, or DNA extracted from either of those sample types. The cysteine opens and the phenylalanine closes a CDR3 of 18 amino acids. Kept here is only the CDR3 DNA, which spans 54 bases and is read in frame from base 1. Trimmed from V: 3 bases; trimmed from J: 4 bases; junction bases lacking a gene match: 12. Sequences MDHEN (CDR1) and SYDVKM (CDR2) are obtained from the germline V gene. TCRbeta CDR3 regions were amplified from genomic DNA using the immunoSEQ Assay, a bias-controlled multiplex PCR. Regarding the original processing steps: The number of nucleated cells in each sample was estimated from the amplification of reference gene primers within the assay. To quantify the absolute abundance of each unique TCRbeta CDR3 rearrangement, sequence reads were collapsed and filtered. For each sample, productive Simpson clonality was calculated as the square root of Simpson's diversity index over productive rearrangements. TCRdb re-hosts the immuneACCESS table, in-frame sequences only. Its copies lack some clones; in the studies checked, an unresolved V gene accounts for under half of them, and the cause for the rest is not known. V, J and clone size derive from that table, while D and trimming were established from the DNA sequence. This sample lists 220,000 or so clones; 86% were detected once. The leading ten clones occupy 9.5% to 13% of the sample.

As for this clone: This clone's antigen is unknown. Per-base quality was not reported, and no clone a single base away is much larger than it.

The sequence joins TRBV28 to TRBJ2-1; 10 central bases correspond to TRBD2. The sequenced material came from peripheral blood. The sequence came from a woman between 50 and 59 years old with COVID-19, enrolled during active disease. The CDR3 protein sequence reads: CASSFPYLTSGAYNEQFF. In nucleotide form, the sequence is TGTGCCAGCAGTTTCCCCTACCTAACTAGCGGGGCGTACAATGAGCAGTTCTTC.